This T cell receptor beta chain came from a study of T cell responses to AZD1222 COVID-19 vaccine. Regarding the study as a whole: Nearly half of spike-specific TCRs reportedly go after variant regions that carry no mutations.

The CDR3 consists of 14 residues. Germline V gene lookup returns CDR1 KGHSH and CDR2 LQKENI. The ends were cut back, 5 bases at V and 4 bases at J, with 15 bases in the middle. TCRdb keeps only in-frame clones here, not all; method: immunoSEQ multiplex PCR. The sample records about 98,000 clones, roughly 87% being singletons. Worth noting for this clone: Its antigen remains unknown.

Source: peripheral blood, taken on day 0 of AZD1222 vaccination. The chain carries TRBV18 and TRBJ2-7; D ambiguous. The sequence came from an adult in good health. CDR3 region: CASSFSTSVYEQYF. The CDR3 nucleotides are TGTGCCAGCTCATTTAGCACCTCCGTGTACGAGCAGTACTTC.